These T cell receptor beta chains were read from a single sample in a study of blood T cell repertoires in COVID-19. Only in-frame clones appear in the TCRdb table, and some are missing; sequencing was by immunoSEQ multiplex PCR. Here the sample spans around 70,000 clones, approximately 89% being singletons. Sequenced: peripheral blood. These receptors all come from a human donor in a cohort sampled during active COVID-19. Both conserved end residues are part of each CDR3. The D gene is left open where the match is weak.

D gene	V gene	CDR3 protein
-	TRBV24-1	CATSGSTSDGPEGYTF
TRBD2	TRBV30	CAWRRLAGFTGELFF
-	TRBV6-6	CASSNGGTEAYEQYF
TRBD2	TRBV19	CASSHMGLAAIYNEQFF
-	TRBV30	CAWSDQGETQYF
-	TRBV10-3	CAISGGPSSGNTIYF
-	TRBV3-1/TRBV3-2	CASGPQGGYTEAFF
TRBD1	TRBV6-5	CASSPRQGFSYEQYF
TRBD1	TRBV7-2	CASSFHRGIGYGYTF
-	TRBV27	CASIPTVGLNSNQPQHF